The TCR beta chain described here comes from a study of blood T cell repertoires in COVID-19. Looking at the study overall: Sites across the United States, Italy and Spain contributed samples from acute and convalescent COVID-19. Sample material is recorded as cDNA or gDNA derived from T cells, B-cell-depleted T cells, or PBMCs.

In the authors' workflow: Nucleated cell counts were estimated from reference gene primer amplification. Method: immunoSEQ multiplex PCR; TCRdb's copy keeps in-frame clones and lacks some. The V and J calls and clone size come from that table; D and trimming were worked out from the DNA. The sample has approximately 83,000 clones; over 70% are singletons. Germline trimming cut 2 bases from V and 6 bases from J; bases unmatched to any gene: 7. CDR1 MDHEN and CDR2 SYDVKM come from the germline V gene. This CDR3 comprises 14 residues. This TCR came from an elderly woman with acute or convalescent COVID-19. The sequenced material came from peripheral blood. This sequence joins TRBV28 and TRBJ2-7, with 7 bases identical to TRBD1. The CDR3 region has the DNA TGTGCCAGCAGTTTACTGACAGGGAAAGGCGAGCAGTACTTC. Translating it yields CASSLLTGKGEQYF.